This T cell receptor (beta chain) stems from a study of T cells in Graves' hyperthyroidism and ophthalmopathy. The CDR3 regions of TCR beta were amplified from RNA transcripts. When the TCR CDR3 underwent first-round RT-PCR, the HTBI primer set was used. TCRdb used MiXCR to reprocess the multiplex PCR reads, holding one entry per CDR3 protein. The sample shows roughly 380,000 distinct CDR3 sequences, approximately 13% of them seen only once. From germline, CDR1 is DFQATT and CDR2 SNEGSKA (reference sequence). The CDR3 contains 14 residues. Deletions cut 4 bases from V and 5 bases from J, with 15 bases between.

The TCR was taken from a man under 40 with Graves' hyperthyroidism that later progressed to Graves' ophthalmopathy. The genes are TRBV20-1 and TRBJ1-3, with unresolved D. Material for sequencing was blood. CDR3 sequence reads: CSAMTGGDRNTIYF. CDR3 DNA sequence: TGCAGTGCTATGACGGGCGGAGACAGAAACACCATATATTTT.